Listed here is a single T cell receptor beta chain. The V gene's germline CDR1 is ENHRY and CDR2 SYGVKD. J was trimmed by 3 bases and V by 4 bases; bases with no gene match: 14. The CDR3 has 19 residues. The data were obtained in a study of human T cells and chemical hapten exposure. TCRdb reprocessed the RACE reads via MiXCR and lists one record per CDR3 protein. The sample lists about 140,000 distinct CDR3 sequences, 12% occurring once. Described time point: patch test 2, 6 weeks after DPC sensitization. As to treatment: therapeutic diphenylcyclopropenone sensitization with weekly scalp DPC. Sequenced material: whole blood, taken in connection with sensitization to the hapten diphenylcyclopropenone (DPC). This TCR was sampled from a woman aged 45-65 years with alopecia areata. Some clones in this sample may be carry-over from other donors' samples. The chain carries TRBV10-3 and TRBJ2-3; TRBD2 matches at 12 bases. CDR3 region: CAISAPPGLAGRGTDTQYF. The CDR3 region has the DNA TGTGCCATCAGTGCCCCGCCGGGACTAGCGGGCAGGGGAACAGATACGCAGTATTTT.